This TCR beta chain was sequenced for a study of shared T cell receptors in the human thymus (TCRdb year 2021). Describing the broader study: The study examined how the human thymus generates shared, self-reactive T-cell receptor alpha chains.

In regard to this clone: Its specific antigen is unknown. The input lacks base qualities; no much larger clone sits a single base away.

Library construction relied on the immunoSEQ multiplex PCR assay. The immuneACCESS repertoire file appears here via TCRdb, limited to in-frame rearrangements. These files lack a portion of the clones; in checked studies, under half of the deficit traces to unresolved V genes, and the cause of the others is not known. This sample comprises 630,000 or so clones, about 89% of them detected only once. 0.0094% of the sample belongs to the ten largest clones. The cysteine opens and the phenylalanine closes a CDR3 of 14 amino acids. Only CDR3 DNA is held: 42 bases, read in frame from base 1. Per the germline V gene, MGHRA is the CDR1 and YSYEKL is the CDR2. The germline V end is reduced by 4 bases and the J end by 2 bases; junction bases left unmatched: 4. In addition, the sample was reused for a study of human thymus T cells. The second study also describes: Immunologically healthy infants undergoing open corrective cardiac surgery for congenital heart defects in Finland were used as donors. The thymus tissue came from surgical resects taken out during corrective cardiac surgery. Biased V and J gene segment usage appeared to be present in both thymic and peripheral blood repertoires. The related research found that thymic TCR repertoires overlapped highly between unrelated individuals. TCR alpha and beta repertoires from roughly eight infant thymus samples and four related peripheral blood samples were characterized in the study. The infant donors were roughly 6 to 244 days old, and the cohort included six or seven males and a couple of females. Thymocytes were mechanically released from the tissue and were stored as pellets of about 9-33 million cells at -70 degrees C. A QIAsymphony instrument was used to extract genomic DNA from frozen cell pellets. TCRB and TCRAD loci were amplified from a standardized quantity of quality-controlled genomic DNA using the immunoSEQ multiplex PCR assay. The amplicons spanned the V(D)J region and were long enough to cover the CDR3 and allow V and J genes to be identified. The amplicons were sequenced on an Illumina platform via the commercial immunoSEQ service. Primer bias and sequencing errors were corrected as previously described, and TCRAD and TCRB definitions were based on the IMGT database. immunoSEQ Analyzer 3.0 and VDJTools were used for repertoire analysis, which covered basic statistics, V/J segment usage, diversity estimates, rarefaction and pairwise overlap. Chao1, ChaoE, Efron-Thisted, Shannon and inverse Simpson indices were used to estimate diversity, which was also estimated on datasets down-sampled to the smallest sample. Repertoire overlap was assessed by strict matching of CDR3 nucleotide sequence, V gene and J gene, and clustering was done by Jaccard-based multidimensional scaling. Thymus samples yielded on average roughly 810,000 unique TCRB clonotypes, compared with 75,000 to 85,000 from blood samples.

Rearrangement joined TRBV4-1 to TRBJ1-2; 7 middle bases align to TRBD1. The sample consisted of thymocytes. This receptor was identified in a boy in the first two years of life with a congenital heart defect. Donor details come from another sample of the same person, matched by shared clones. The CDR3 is CASSPRTGNYGYTF. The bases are TGCGCCAGCAGCCCTAGGACAGGCAACTATGGCTACACCTTC.